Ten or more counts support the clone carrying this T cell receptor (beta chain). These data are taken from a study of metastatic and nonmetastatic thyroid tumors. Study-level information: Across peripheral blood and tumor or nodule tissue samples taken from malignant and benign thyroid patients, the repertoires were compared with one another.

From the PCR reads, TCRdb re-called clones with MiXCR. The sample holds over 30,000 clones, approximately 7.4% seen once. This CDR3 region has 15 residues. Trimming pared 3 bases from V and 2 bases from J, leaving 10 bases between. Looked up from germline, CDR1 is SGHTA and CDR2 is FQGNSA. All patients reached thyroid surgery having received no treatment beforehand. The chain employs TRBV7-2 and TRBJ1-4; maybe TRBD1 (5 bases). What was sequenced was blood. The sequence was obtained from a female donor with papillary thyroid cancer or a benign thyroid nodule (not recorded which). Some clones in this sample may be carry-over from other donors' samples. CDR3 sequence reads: CASSLSRGTNEKLFF. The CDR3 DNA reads TGTGCCAGCAGCTTGTCACGGGGGACTAATGAAAAACTGTTTTTT.